This T cell receptor (beta chain) came from a study of CD8 T cells in Susac syndrome. A quantity of roughly 0.5 to 1 ug RNA underwent reverse transcription using random hexamers. TCRdb recomputed calls from the immunoSEQ multiplex PCR reads with MiXCR, one row per CDR3 protein. The table has around 79,000 distinct CDR3 sequences, approximately 94% seen once; the top ten hold 0.3% to 0.4%. Sequencing targeted TCR beta in blood CD8+ and CD4+ T cells. The multiple sclerosis controls, all treatment-naive patients, had relapsing-remitting disease that was stable or active. The V gene end was trimmed by 5 bases and the J gene end by 8 bases; junction bases not matched to a gene: 8. Germline-derived CDR1 and CDR2 are PRHDT and FYEKMQ (reference sequence). This CDR3 contains 14 residues.

The chain has TRBV13 and TRBJ2-1, with 8 bases aligning to TRBD2. The sample was CD8+ T cells from PBMCs. This TCR derives from a human donor with multiple sclerosis. The CDR3 protein is CASSPFDGGDEQFF. DNA of the CDR3: TGTGCCAGCAGCCCCTTTGACGGGGGGGATGAGCAGTTCTTC.